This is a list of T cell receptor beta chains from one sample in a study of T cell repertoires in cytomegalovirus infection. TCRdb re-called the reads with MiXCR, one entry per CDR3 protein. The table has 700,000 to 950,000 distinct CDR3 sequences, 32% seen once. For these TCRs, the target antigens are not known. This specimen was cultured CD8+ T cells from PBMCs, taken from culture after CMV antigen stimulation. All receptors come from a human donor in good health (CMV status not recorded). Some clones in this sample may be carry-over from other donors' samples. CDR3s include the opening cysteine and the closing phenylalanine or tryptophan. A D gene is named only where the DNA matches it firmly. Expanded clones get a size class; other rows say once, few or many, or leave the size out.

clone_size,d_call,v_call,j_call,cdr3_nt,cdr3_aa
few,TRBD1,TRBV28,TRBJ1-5,TGTGCCAGCAGACGCGACAGGGGCAATCAGCCCCAGCATTTT,CASRRDRGNQPQHF
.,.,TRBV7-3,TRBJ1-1,TGTGCCAGCAGCCTGGAAGCGCAGGGAGTTAATGAAGCTTTCTTT,CASSLEAQGVNEAFF
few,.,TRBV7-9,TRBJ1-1,TGTGCCAGCAGCCAGGACAGAACAACTTTCTTT,CASSQDRTTFF
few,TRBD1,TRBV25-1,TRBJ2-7,TGTGCCAGCAGTGAACCCCGGACAGGGGACACCTACGAGCAGTACTTC,CASSEPRTGDTYEQYF
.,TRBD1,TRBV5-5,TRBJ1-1,TGTGCCAGCAGAACTGGACAGGACAACACTGAAGCTTTCTTT,CASRTGQDNTEAFF
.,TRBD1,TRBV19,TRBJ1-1,TGTGCCAGTAGTCAGGTTGAGACAGGGAGAACTGAAGCTTTCTTT,CASSQVETGRTEAFF
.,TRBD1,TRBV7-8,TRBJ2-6,TGTGCCAGCAGCGCAGACAGGGGATATGCTGGGGCCAACGTCCTGACTTTC,CASSADRGYAGANVLTF
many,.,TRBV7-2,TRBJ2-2,TGTGCCAGCAGCTTAGGGGCAGGGGCCTTCCTCACCGGGGAGCTGTTTTTT,CASSLGAGAFLTGELFF
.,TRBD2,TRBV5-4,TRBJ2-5,TGTGCCAGCAGCGAGGGACTAGCGGGACGACAAGAGACCCAGTACTTC,CASSEGLAGRQETQYF
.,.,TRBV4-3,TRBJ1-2,TGCGCCAGCAGCCAAGATAGGACGTCTAACTATGGCTACACCTTC,CASSQDRTSNYGYTF
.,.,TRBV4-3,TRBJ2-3,TGCGCCAGCAGCCAAATGGGTTACACAGATACGCAGTATTTT,CASSQMGYTDTQYF
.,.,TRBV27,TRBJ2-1,TGTGCCAGCAGTTTATTTGATGAGCAGTTCTTC,CASSLFDEQFF
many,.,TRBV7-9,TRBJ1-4,TGTGCCAGCAGCCGCGGCGGGGGGTCATCGGATGAAAAACTGTTTTTT,CASSRGGGSSDEKLFF
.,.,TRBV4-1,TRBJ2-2,TGTGCCAGCAGCCAAGATATTTGGGCGGTCGGGGAGCTGTTTTTT,CASSQDIWAVGELFF
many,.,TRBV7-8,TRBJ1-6,TGTGCCAGCAGCTCAGGTTTTACACTCTCTTATAATTCACCCCTCCACTTT,CASSSGFTLSYNSPLHF
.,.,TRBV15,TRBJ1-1,TGTGCCACCAGCACTAACCGGGCCGTTAACACTGAAGCTTTCTTT,CATSTNRAVNTEAFF
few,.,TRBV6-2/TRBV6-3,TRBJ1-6,TGTGCCAGCACTAAACACAGGACCTATAATTCACCCCTCCACTTT,CASTKHRTYNSPLHF
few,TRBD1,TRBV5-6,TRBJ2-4,TGTGCCAGCAGCTACACTACAGGGGTGACCAAAAACATTCAGTACTTC,CASSYTTGVTKNIQYF
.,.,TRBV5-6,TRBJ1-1,TGTGCCAGCAGCTTGTATACAGGAAAGTTCACTGAAGCTTTCTTT,CASSLYTGKFTEAFF
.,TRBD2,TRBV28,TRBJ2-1,TGTGCCAGCAGTGCAGACTGGGGGACTAGCGAGGTACACAATGAGCAGTTCTTC,CASSADWGTSEVHNEQFF
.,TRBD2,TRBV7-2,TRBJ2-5,TGTGCCAGCAGCTCGGGACTAGCGGGGGCCCGGGAGACCCAGTACTTC,CASSSGLAGARETQYF
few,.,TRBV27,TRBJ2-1,TGTGCCAGCAGTTTAAGGACAGCTCGTTACAATGAGCAGTTCTTC,CASSLRTARYNEQFF
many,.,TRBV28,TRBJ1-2,TGTGCCAGCACCCCTGGGACGGCGAACTATGGCTACACCTTC,CASTPGTANYGYTF
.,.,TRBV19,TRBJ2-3,TGTGCCAGTAGCTTACCCCAGGGAGATCGCACAGATACGCAGTATTTT,CASSLPQGDRTDTQYF
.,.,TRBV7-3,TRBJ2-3,TGTGCCAGCAGCCCCGCTCCCTACACAGATACGCAGTATTTT,CASSPAPYTDTQYF
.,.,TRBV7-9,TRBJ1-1,TGTGCCAGCAGCTTATTCCCGTTTGAAGCTTTCTTT,CASSLFPFEAFF
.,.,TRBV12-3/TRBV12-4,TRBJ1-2,TGTGCCAGCAGCCGGGTTAGCAACTATGGCTACACCTTC,CASSRVSNYGYTF
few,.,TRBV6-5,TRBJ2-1,TGTGCCAGCAGTTACCTCTTGACACCTCTCTCCTACAATGAGCAGTTCTTC,CASSYLLTPLSYNEQFF
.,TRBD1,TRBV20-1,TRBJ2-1,TGCAGTGCTAGAGGCCAGGGGGCTTTGGACCTATACAATGAGCAGTTCTTC,CSARGQGALDLYNEQFF
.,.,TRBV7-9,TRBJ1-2,TGTGCCAGCAGCTTCGCCGAGGGGCCTGTGACTAACTATGGCTACACCTTC,CASSFAEGPVTNYGYTF
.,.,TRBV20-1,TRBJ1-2,TGCAGTGCTAGTGGGCAGACGGGGCCCTCCCTATTAAGCTACACCTTC,CSASGQTGPSLLSYTF
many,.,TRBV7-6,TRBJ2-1,TGTGCCAGCAGCTTAAGAGGGGGGCTGAATGAGCAGTTCTTC,CASSLRGGLNEQFF
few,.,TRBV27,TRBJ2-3,TGTGCCAGCACCTCCTCGACTGGGGGGCAAACAGATACGCAGTATTTT,CASTSSTGGQTDTQYF
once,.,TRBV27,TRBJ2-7,TGTGCCAGCAGCCCGGAGCCAGGGAGCTACGAGCAGTACTTC,CASSPEPGSYEQYF
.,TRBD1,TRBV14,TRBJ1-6,TGTGCCAGCAGGAGAACAGGGGGCAGCTCCTATAATTCACCCCTCCACTTT,CASRRTGGSSYNSPLHF
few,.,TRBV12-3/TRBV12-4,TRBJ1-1,TGTGCCAGCAGCCGCTTCGGGGGTTTAGGGACTGAAGCTTTCTTT,CASSRFGGLGTEAFF
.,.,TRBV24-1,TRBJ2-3,TGTGCCACCAGTGATTCAGGGGTCACAGATACGCAGTATTTT,CATSDSGVTDTQYF
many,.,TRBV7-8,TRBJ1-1,TGTGCCAGCAGCTTATATCCGGCTGAGAACACTGAAGCTTTCTTT,CASSLYPAENTEAFF
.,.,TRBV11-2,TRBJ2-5,TGTGCCAGCAGCTTATTAAGGGGCTGGGAGACCCAGTACTTC,CASSLLRGWETQYF
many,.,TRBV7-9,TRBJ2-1,TGTGCCACCGAATTATGGGGGGCGAGGGCGATAGATGTGGACAATGAGCAGTTCTTC,CATELWGARAIDVDNEQFF
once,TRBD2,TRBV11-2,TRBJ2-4,TGTGCCAGCAGCTCTCCTCGGGCTAGCGGGGGGGCTTTAGTCAAAAACATTCAGTACTTC,CASSSPRASGGALVKNIQYF
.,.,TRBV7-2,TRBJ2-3,TGTGCCAGCAGCTTACGGGCTCGGCGAAACCCTAGCACAGATACGCAGTATTTT,CASSLRARRNPSTDTQYF
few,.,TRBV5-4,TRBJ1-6,TGTGCCAGCAGCTTTGAGGGTAGCGGTTCACCCCTCCACTTT,CASSFEGSGSPLHF
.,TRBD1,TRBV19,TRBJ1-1,TGTGCCAGTAGTGTTCACAGGGGTTCCAAGACTGAAGCTTTCTTT,CASSVHRGSKTEAFF
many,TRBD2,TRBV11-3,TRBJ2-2,TGTGCCAGCAGCTCTAGCGGGGGCCTGGGTACCGGGGAGCTGTTTTTT,CASSSSGGLGTGELFF
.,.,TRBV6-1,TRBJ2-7,TGTGCCAGCAGTAAGCAGGGTCGTCCCGTGGATGAGCAGTACTTC,CASSKQGRPVDEQYF
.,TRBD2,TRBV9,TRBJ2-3,TGTGCCAGCAGCGTACCGGCTAGCGGGGGCGATGGGAAAGATACGCAGTATTTT,CASSVPASGGDGKDTQYF
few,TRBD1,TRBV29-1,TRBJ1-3,TGCAGCGCCGACACCGGGACAGGGAACGGAAACACCATATATTTT,CSADTGTGNGNTIYF
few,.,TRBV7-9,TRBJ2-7,TGTGCCAGCAGCCCCTCTAAGAGCTCCTACGAGCAGTACTTC,CASSPSKSSYEQYF
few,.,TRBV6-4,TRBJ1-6,TGTGCCAGCAGTGATACGGACTCCAATTCACCCCTCCACTTT,CASSDTDSNSPLHF
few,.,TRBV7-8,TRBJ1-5,TGTGCCAGCAGCTTAGGCGGGGGGCAAGGCAATCAGCCCCAGCATTTT,CASSLGGGQGNQPQHF
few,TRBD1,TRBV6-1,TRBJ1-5,TGTGCCAGCTTTACAGGGGGAAATCAGCCCCAGCATTTT,CASFTGGNQPQHF
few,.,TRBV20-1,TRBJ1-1,TGCAGTGCTCGCGTGTACACTGAAGCTTTCTTT,CSARVYTEAFF
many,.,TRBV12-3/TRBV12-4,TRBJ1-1,TGTGCCAGCCGACCTACGGAAACAGGGTTGGGGGGAGCTTTCTTT,CASRPTETGLGGAFF